This TCR beta chain stems from a study of T cell responses to AZD1222 COVID-19 vaccine. Notes on the study in general: At baseline, just 5 or 6 AZD1222 recipients tested seropositive. Sampled repertoires all dated from after the peak T cell response. Vaccine-associated CD4 TCRs ranged over spike, dominating at 160-218 and 743-854.

Using immunoSEQ multiplex PCR, the repertoire was profiled, and TCRdb retains in-frame clones only, with some absent. The data show about 62,000 clones, with 70% to 90% seen just once and approximately 5% held by the top ten. This CDR3 is built from 12 residues. Germline loops: CDR1 SGHNT, CDR2 YYREEE (reference sequence). V gave up 2 bases and J gave up 5 bases, with 7 bases separating them. This clone showed up just once. Its antigen is not identified. The chain couples TRBV5-4 to TRBJ2-5, with no clear D. This TCR was recovered from an adult in good health. Sequenced here: peripheral blood, sampled on day 0 of AZD1222 vaccination. Here the CDR3 reads CASSFGRETQYF. In DNA form, the CDR3 reads TGTGCCAGCAGCTTTGGACGGGAGACCCAGTACTTC.